The clone carrying this T cell receptor beta chain appeared once. Antigen unknown. These data originate in a study of cytomegalovirus exposure and HLA in healthy donors. On the study more broadly: HLA-typed donors contributed 80 million to 85 million unique TCRs, which were held in an early data release.

CDR3 length: 16 residues. Germline assignment: CDR1 MNHEY and CDR2 SMNVEV (reference sequence). The junction had 10 bases not matched to a gene; V was cut back by 5 bases and J by 4 bases. The PCR made use of 60 Vbeta and 13 Jbeta primers. Clones were sequenced by immunoSEQ multiplex PCR, and TCRdb holds only the in-frame ones, with some missing. The table records 120,000 or so clones, about 74% of them present only once. The study's findings and limits: Later analysis identified a missense DCLRE1C variant that was linked to TCR beta V- and J-gene trimming. An assumption of roughly uniform sequencing depth across donors underlay the presence/absence analyses.

Sequenced: PBMCs. The receptor was isolated from a woman between 45 and 60 years old in good health and CMV-seropositive. V usage is TRBV27 and J usage is TRBJ1-4; 7 bases map to TRBD1. The CDR3 nucleotides are TGTGCCAGCAGTCAACGACCGGGACAGCGTAATGAAAAACTGTTTTTT. Its translation is CASSQRPGQRNEKLFF. The whole variable domain, filled in from reference TRBV27 and TRBJ1-4, reads EAQVTQNPRYLITVTGKKLTVTCSQNMNHEYMSWYRQDPGLGLRQIYYSMNVEVTDKGDVPEGYKVSRKEKRNFPLILESPSPNQTSLYFCASSQRPGQRNEKLFFGSGTQLSVL.